The 10 T cell receptor beta chains below come from one sample, sequenced in a study of T cells in Graves' hyperthyroidism and ophthalmopathy. Using RNA transcripts as the source, TCR beta CDR3 regions were amplified. The study used the HTBI primer set for a first-round RT-PCR of the TCR CDR3. TCRdb reanalysed the multiplex PCR reads using MiXCR and keeps one entry per CDR3 protein. This table has over 400,000 distinct CDR3 sequences, roughly 14% appearing once. Sequencing used blood. The receptors come from a man aged 18 to 29 with Graves' ophthalmopathy.

This clonotype has only a few counts. The rearrangement joins TRBV6-2 or TRBV6-3 to TRBJ2-2, with 8 bases matching TRBD2. The germline V gene encodes CDR1 MNHEY and CDR2 SVGEGT. J lost 8 bases, V lost 2 bases, and 13 bases had no gene match. This CDR3 is 17 amino acids long. The CDR3 DNA sequence: TGTGCCAGCAGTTACCCGGGGGGGTTAGCGGCTGGAGGGGAGCTGTTTTTT. It translates to CASSYPGGLAAGGELFF.

This clonotype was observed many times. The chain joins TRBV11-2 to TRBJ2-2; D not resolved. This CDR3 is built from 14 residues. CDR1 is SGHAT and CDR2 is FQNNGV in the germline V gene. Trimming left V 9 bases short and J 3 bases short, with 14 bases between. The CDR3 DNA reads as TGTGCCAGTAAGCAACTTGGTGACACCGGGGAGCTGTTTTTT. Translated: CASKQLGDTGELFF.

This clonotype was found a few times. This chain links TRBV10-2 with TRBJ1-2; D possibly corresponds to TRBD1 (6 bases). Germline CDR1 reads WSHSY; CDR2 reads SAAADI. This CDR3 has 14 amino acids. V was clipped by 1 base and J by 4 bases, with 10 bases between them. For the CDR3, the DNA is TGCGCCAGCAGTGAGTTTCAGGGGTCCTATGGCTACACCTTC. It yields the protein CASSEFQGSYGYTF.

There are many counts of this clonotype. The chain is built from TRBV7-9 and TRBJ2-1, with 12 bases identical to TRBD2. V gave up 5 bases and J gave up 9 bases; unmatched junction bases: 5. Germline V gives CDR1 SEHNR, CDR2 FQNEAQ (reference sequence). The CDR3 length is 14 residues. CDR3 bases: TGTGCCAGCAGCCCCGGACTAGCGGGGAGTGAGCAGTTCTTC. It yields the protein CASSPGLAGSEQFF.

The table lists this clonotype with a few counts. The chain links TRBV5-1 to TRBJ2-6; 8 bases fit TRBD1. CDR1 and CDR2 from the germline V gene are SGHRS and YFSETQ. V was clipped by 0 bases and J by 4 bases; unmatched bases: 6. CDR3 length equals 17 residues. In DNA, the CDR3 is TGCGCCAGCAGCTTGGGGCAGGGGGCGCACGGGGCCAACGTCCTGACTTTC. This encodes CASSLGQGAHGANVLTF.

The rearrangement uses TRBV9 and TRBJ1-2, with a weak D call TRBD1 (5 bases). Germline V gene data show CDR1 as SGDLS and CDR2 as YYNGEE. The CDR3 sequence is 15 residues long. V lost 0 bases and J 5 bases, leaving 14 bases between the germline ends. CDR3: CASSVVGGPYYGYTF. The CDR3 region has the DNA TGTGCCAGCAGCGTAGTCGGGGGTCCTTATTATGGCTACACCTTC.

The chain couples TRBV2 to TRBJ1-4; 9 bases agree with TRBD1. V shed 4 bases and J 8 bases; nucleotides not matched to a gene: 5. CDR1 SNHLY and CDR2 FYNNEI come from the germline V gene. The CDR3 length is 14 residues. CDR3 amino acids: CASSVGTGTEKLFF. The CDR3 DNA sequence: TGTGCCAGCAGTGTCGGGACAGGGACCGAAAAACTGTTTTTT.

At least ten counts were recorded for this clonotype. V is TRBV20-1 and J is TRBJ2-3; a possible D gene is TRBD2 (6 bases). The germline V and J ends were trimmed by 6 bases and 1 base, with 17 bases remaining between them. This CDR3 comprises 15 residues. From germline, CDR1 is DFQATT and CDR2 SNEGSKA (reference sequence). DNA for the CDR3: TGCAGTGCACAGCTGGGGGTAGCGGGCACAGATACGCAGTATTTT. Amino acid sequence: CSAQLGVAGTDTQYF.

The chain carries TRBV7-9 and TRBJ1-4; maybe TRBD1 (5 bases). CDR3 size: 14 residues. V lost 1 base and J lost 8, with 11 bases in between. The germline gives CDR1 SEHNR, CDR2 FQNEAQ (reference sequence). CDR3 sequence: CASSLGSEGEKLFF. The CDR3 DNA sequence: TGTGCCAGCAGCTTAGGGAGTGAGGGGGAAAAACTGTTTTTT.

The chain recombines TRBV11-2 with TRBJ2-5; 11 bases align to TRBD2. The ends lost 5 bases at V and 1 base at J; junction bases unmatched: 6. CDR1 is SGHAT, CDR2 FQNNGV, per germline. The CDR3 loop spans 16 amino acids. The CDR3 loop is CASSPIAGGLQETQYF. DNA of the CDR3: TGTGCCAGCAGCCCTATAGCGGGGGGGCTCCAAGAGACCCAGTACTTC. Filled out from reference TRBV11-2 and TRBJ2-5, the complete variable domain reads EAGVAQSPRYKIIEKRQSVAFWCNPISGHATLYWYQQILGQGPKLLIQFQNNGVVDDSQLPKDRFSAERLKGVDSTLKIQPAKLEDSAVYLCASSPIAGGLQETQYFGPGTRLLVL.